The present T cell receptor beta chain was sequenced within a study of molecular identifiers for immune sequencing clone quantification (dated by TCRdb to 2016 to 2019). Turning to the overall study: In a replicate experiment, RNA from around 20,000 or 100,000 naive CD8 T cells was split into five aliquots, four of which were sequenced. This methods study benchmarked molecular-identifier clustering-based TCR repertoire sequencing (MIDCIRS) and TCR RNA copy counting, using CD8 T cells to do so. The paper as a whole reports these results and caveats: Modeling estimated 2.5 to 3.5 recovered TCR RNA copies per cell, compared with about ten by digital PCR, which implies around 33% capture efficiency. Clones above 20 RNA copies held over 99% of molecules in CMV-specific effector cells but under 1% in naive cells. The sizes of highly expanded clones could end up underestimated when identical TCR molecules share a barcode. When barcode sub-clustering was left out, chimeric consensus sequences inflated TCR diversity, with chimeras reaching as high as 47%. A single cell's worth of spiked-in Jurkat TCR RNA was reported detectable even among one million naive CD8 T cells. Spiked-in Jurkat TCR RNA (approximately 10 copies' worth), which is not part of the donor repertoire, was contained in the naive libraries.

Naive CD8 T cell libraries were made from about 20,000 to 1,000,000 sorted cells using 10%, 30% or 50% of purified RNA. On a BD FACSAria II, naive CD8 T cells were FACS-sorted as CD8+CD4-CCR7+CD45RA+ and collected into RLT Plus buffer. Detection sensitivity was tested by spiking Jurkat RNA equal to some 10 TCR copies' worth into samples containing roughly 17,000-1,000,000 naive CD8 T cells. Enrichment of CD8 T cells was performed with RosetteSep CD8+ T Cell Enrichment Cocktail and Ficoll-Paque, after which ACK red cell lysis was carried out. Note on this clonotype: This receptor's antigen is unknown. A much bigger clone sits one base away, suggesting this may be a read error.

CDR1 and CDR2 are read off the germline V gene as MDHEN and SYDVKM. V is cut by 5 bases and J by 0 bases, and the space between the germline ends is 8 bases. There are 13 amino acids in the CDR3, from cysteine to phenylalanine inclusive. The read is trimmed to its CDR3 DNA, 39 bases read in frame from base 1. Libraries were constructed by PCR. Instrument used: Illumina HiSeq 4000. Bulk TCR libraries were generated as previously described, with the TCR primers listed in Table S5 used. The Qiagen AllPrep DNA/RNA kit was used to purify total RNA. Before analysis, reads from multiple sequencing runs of one library were combined. The authors processed their data as follows. Only reads with exact TCR constant sequence were kept, trimmed to 150 nt, and grouped by their 12-nt molecular barcodes. Reads within each barcode group were sub-clustered using a 15% Levenshtein threshold, and quality-weighted consensus sequences were constructed for each RNA molecule. Non-functional sequences were discarded, and so were lower-count sequences lying one edit away from another sequence. Barcode sub-clusters with fewer than 20% of the maximum read count were removed, based on fitting two negative binomial distributions. TCRdb reworked the public reads: Q25 trimming with fastp, MiXCR clone assembly, productive beta chains retained. Each CDR3 protein gets just one entry, which takes the most common genes and DNA from the rows behind it. The V and J calls shown here were made by TCRdb, not taken from the authors' results. The table for this sample lists 70,000 to 95,000 distinct CDR3 sequences; 15% to 20% of them were counted only once. Together, the top ten hold around 0.8% of the sample.

Input material: naive CD8+ T cells from blood, with Jurkat cell RNA spiked in. What the cell subset or site label conveys for this sample: FACS-sorted CD8+CD4-CCR7+CD45RA+ naive T cells. This receptor was taken from a human donor in good health. Some libraries in this study had Jurkat cell RNA spiked in. The chain uses TRBV28 and TRBJ2-7; the D gene is not confidently resolved. The CDR3 amino acid sequence is: CASSEMSSYEQYF. Read as DNA, the sequence is TGTGCCAGCAGTGAGATGAGCTCCTACGAGCAGTACTTC.